This T cell receptor beta chain was documented in a study of T cell changes during pregnancy in multiple sclerosis. The V end was cut by 6 bases, the J end by 2 bases, with 26 bases between. The CDR3 is made up of 18 amino acids. The V gene's germline CDR1 is MDHEN and CDR2 SYDVKM. Using immunoSEQ multiplex PCR, the repertoire was profiled, and TCRdb retains in-frame clones only, with some absent. The sample lists 85,000 to 130,000 clones; just under 95% were seen once. This TCR was recovered from a female donor with multiple sclerosis, enrolled in a pregnancy study. The sample here was peripheral blood, taken after pregnancy. The chain combines TRBV28 with TRBJ2-7; tentatively, D is TRBD2 (8 bases). The CDR3 nucleotides read TGTGCCAGCAGCCTCACAGGGGAAGTCAGCGGGAGACCCTACGAGCAGTACTTC. It encodes CASSLTGEVSGRPYEQYF.